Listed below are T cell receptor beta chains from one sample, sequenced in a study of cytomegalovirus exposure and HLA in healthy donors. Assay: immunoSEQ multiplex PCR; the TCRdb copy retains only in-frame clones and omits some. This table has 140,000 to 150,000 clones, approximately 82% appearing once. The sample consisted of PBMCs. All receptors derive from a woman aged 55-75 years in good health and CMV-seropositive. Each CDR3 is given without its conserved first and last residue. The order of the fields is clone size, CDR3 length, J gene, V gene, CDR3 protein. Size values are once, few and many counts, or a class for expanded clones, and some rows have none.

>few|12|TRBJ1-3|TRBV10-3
AKNKLGSGNTIY
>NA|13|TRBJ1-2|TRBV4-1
ASSQVVRQNYGYT
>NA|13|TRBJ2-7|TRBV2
ASSNLAGGWGEQY
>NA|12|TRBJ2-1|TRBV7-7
ASSLGGTKNEQF
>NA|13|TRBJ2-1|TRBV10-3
AISEFDRSYNEQF
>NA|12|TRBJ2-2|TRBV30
AWSVLVATGELF
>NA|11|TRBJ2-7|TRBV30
AGGTTFGDEQY
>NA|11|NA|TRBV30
AWSVRTGYEQY
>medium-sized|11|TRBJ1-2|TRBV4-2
ASREGGNYGYT
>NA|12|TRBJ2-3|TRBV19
ASMRNWGTDTQY
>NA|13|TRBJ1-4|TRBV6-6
ASSYSRREGEKLF
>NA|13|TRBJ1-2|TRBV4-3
ASSQDRTGLSGYT
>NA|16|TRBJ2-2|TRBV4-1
ASSQGLAGGPDTGELF
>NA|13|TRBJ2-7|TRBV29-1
STRLAGGPTYEQY
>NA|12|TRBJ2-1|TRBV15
ATSRAQMVPEQF
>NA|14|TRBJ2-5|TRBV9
ASSVGASPRRETQY
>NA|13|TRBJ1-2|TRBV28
ASSLDTSANYGYT
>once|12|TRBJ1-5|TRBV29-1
SVSDRGVDQPQH
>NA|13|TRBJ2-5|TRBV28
ASRTTRGSLETQY
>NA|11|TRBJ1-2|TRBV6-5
ASGGGYEFGYT
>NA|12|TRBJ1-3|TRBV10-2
ASSAQGSGNTIY
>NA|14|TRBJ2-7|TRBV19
ASSRTGTGARGEQY
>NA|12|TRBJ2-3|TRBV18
ASSPPSGRDTQY
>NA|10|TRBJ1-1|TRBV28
ASRAGGSEAF
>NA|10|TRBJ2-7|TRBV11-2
ASSLLAYEQY
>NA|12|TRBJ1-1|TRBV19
ASRQGQRNTEAF
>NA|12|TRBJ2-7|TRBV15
ATSRDRGAGEQY
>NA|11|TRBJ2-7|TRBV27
ASGQRSSYEQY
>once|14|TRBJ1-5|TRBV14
ASSQARQYSNQPQH
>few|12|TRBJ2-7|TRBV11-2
ASSLVAGPYEQY
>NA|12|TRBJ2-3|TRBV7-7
ASSLTAGQGTQY
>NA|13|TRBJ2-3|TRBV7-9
ASSLSAGSTDTQY
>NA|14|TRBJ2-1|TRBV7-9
ASSLRQGGSYNEQF
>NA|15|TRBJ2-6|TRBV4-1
ASSQESTGNGANVLT
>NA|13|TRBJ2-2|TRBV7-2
ASSPASGYPGELF
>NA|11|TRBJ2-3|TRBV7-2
ASSLTSDHAQY
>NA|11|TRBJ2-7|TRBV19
ASTGSGGHEQY
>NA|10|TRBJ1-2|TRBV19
ATKGQGSGYT
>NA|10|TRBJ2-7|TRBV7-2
ASSWDRVEQY
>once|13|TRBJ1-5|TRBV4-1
ASSQSGEGYQPQH
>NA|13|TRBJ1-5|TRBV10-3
AISEAGQGSQPQH
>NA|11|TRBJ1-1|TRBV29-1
SCGQGGNTEAF
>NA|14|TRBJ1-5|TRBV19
ASRGRGKLSNQPQH
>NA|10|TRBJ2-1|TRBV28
ASSEQNPGRL
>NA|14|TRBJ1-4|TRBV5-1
ASSLTGTATNEKLF
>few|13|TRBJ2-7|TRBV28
ASSPQLTNRDEQY
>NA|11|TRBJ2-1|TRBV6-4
ASSDVHYNEQF
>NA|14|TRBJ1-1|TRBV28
ASISWEGQGYTEAF
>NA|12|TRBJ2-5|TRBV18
ASSNLAEQETQY
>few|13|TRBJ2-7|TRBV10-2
ASCKGTGDVYEQY
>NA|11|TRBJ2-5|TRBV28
ASRRDRVETQY
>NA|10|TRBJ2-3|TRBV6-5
ASRDTTDTQY
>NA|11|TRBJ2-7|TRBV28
ASSLSPEWEQY
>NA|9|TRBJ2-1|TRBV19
AAGFYNEQF